The clone carrying this T cell receptor beta chain was counted only a few times. As it was prepared, the TCRbeta library received unique molecular identifiers. TCRdb itself ran the PCR reads through MiXCR, one entry per CDR3 protein. The sample lists 350,000 to 450,000 distinct CDR3 sequences; more than 10% were seen once. This entry comes from a study of T-cell reconstitution after alpha-beta-depleted transplantation in children. The V gene's germline CDR1 is SGHRS and CDR2 YFSETQ. The CDR3 sequence is 14 residues long. V lost 0 bases and J lost 6, with 13 bases in between. The receptor's source is a human donor who donated a stem cell graft to a child with Fanconi anemia. The chain is built from TRBV5-1 and TRBJ2-7, with a tentative D call TRBD2 (6 bases). This specimen consisted of PBMCs, obtained from the stem cell graft. The CDR3 sequence: CASSLGGRNGEQYF. The DNA of the CDR3 is TGCGCCAGCAGCTTGGGGGGGAGGAACGGCGAGCAGTACTTC.